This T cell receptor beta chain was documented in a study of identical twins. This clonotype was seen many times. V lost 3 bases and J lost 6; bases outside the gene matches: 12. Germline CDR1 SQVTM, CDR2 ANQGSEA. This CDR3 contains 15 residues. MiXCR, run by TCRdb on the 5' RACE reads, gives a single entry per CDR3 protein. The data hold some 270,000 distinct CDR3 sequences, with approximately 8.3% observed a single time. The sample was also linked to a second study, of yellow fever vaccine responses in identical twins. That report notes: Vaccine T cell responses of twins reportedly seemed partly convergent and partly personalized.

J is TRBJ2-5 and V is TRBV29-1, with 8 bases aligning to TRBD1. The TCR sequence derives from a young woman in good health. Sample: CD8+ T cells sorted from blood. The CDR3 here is CSVEWVGQGRKTQYF. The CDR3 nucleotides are TGCAGCGTTGAGTGGGTCGGACAGGGTCGAAAGACCCAGTACTTC.